Below, 10 T cell receptor beta chains from the same sample are listed, as sequenced in a study of response to subunit inactivated influenza vaccine. TCRdb independently ran MiXCR on the RT-PCR reads; one entry per CDR3 protein. The sample has some 160,000 distinct CDR3 sequences, 11% seen once; the top ten hold 9.5% to 15%. Here the sequenced sample was non-naive T cells sorted from PBMCs, taken 45 days after vaccination. These receptors originate from a man aged 50-60 years who received an inactivated influenza vaccine.

The chain carries TRBV7-2 and TRBJ2-1; TRBD2 matches 10 bases. This CDR3 comprises 15 residues. V shed 3 bases, J shed 3 bases, and the junction held 2 bases outside the gene matches. Germline V CDR1 and CDR2: SGHTA, FQGNSA. CDR3 sequence: CASSFRTSGYNEQFF. The CDR3 coding sequence is TGTGCCAGCAGCTTCAGGACTAGCGGCTACAATGAGCAGTTCTTC. The complete variable domain, with remaining parts taken from reference TRBV7-2 and TRBJ2-1, reads GAGVSQSPSNKVTEKGKDVELRCDPISGHTALYWYRQSLGQGLEFLIYFQGNSAPDKSGLPSDRFSAERTGGSVSTLTIQRTQQEDSAVYLCASSFRTSGYNEQFFGPGTRLTVL.

This clonotype appeared a single time. This chain uses TRBV20-1 with TRBJ2-1; no firm D call. With 2 bases removed from V and 2 bases from J, the gap between germline ends came to 13 bases. The germline gives CDR1 DFQATT, CDR2 SNEGSKA (reference sequence). The CDR3 sequence is 15 residues long. The CDR3 here is CSARSVISPYNEQFF. The CDR3 DNA is TGCAGTGCTAGAAGTGTTATAAGCCCCTACAATGAGCAGTTCTTC.

This clonotype occurred a few times. This chain joins TRBV2 and TRBJ1-1; unclear D gene. Germline V gene sequence: CDR1 SNHLY, CDR2 FYNNEI. V was trimmed by 4 bases and J by 4 bases, leaving 22 bases between them. The CDR3 extends over 17 amino acids. The CDR3 here is CASSVGGRGSGGTEAFF. The CDR3 DNA follows: TGTGCCAGCAGTGTAGGAGGGCGGGGAAGTGGAGGCACTGAAGCTTTCTTT. Full variable domain (rest looked up from reference TRBV2 and TRBJ1-1): EPEVTQTPSHQVTQMGQEVILRCVPISNHLYFYWYRQILGQKVEFLVSFYNNEISEKSEIFDDQFSVERPDGSNFTLKIRSTKLEDSAMYFCASSVGGRGSGGTEAFFGQGTRLTVV.

This chain joins TRBV6-2 or TRBV6-3 and TRBJ1-1; 7 bases are a match to TRBD1. J gave up 0 bases and V 5 bases, and 9 bases lay outside the gene matches. The CDR3 runs 16 residues. CDR1 is MNHEY, CDR2 SVGEGT, per germline. DNA of the CDR3: TGTGCCAGCAGTGCACGGACAGGAGGCATGAACACTGAAGCTTTCTTT. This encodes CASSARTGGMNTEAFF.

Many counts were recorded for this clonotype. The chain has TRBV10-3 and TRBJ1-1; D is undetermined. Trimming pared 2 bases from V and 3 bases from J, leaving 7 bases between. The CDR3 spans 13 residues. The V gene's germline CDR1 is ENHRY and CDR2 SYGVKD. The CDR3 coding sequence is TGTGCCATCAGTGAGGAAAGGGACACTGAAGCTTTCTTT. This sequence encodes CAISEERDTEAFF.

This clonotype occurred many times. This chain uses TRBV29-1 with TRBJ2-1, with unresolved D. Trimming removed 7 bases from V and 12 bases from J, with 19 bases in between. Germline V gene lookup returns CDR1 SQVTM and CDR2 ANQGSEA. The CDR3 spans 12 residues. The CDR3 here is CSASETRAGQFF. The CDR3 DNA sequence: TGCAGCGCTTCAGAAACCAGAGCCGGGCAGTTCTTC.

This clonotype turned up a few times. V and J are TRBV28 and TRBJ1-1; D not resolved. The CDR3 totals 12 residues. V was cut by 8 bases and J by 9 bases, with 16 bases left in between. CDR1 and CDR2 (germline): MDHEN, SYDVKM. The CDR3 DNA sequence: TGTGCCAGCGGAGGTCACGGGAGACAAGCTTTCTTT. Its protein product is CASGGHGRQAFF.

The chain uses TRBV7-8 and TRBJ2-5, with D unclear. The CDR3 has 13 residues. Germline loops: CDR1 SGHVS, CDR2 FQNEAQ. Trimming left V 4 bases short and J 0 bases short, with 6 bases between. CDR3 amino acids: CASSSFHQETQYF. DNA for the CDR3: TGTGCCAGCAGCTCCTTCCACCAAGAGACCCAGTACTTC.

At least ten counts were recorded for this clonotype. The V gene is TRBV24-1, the J gene TRBJ2-7; tentatively, D is TRBD1 (6 bases). The germline CDR1 and CDR2 sequences are KGHDR and SFDVKD. V lost 3 bases, J lost 3 bases, and 8 bases lay in between. This CDR3 contains 13 residues. CDR3 nucleotide sequence: TGTGCCACCAGTGATGGGGGCGGCTACGAGCAGTACTTC. This codes for CATSDGGGYEQYF.

This clonotype turned up a few times. The CDR3 DNA reads TGCAGTGCTAGAGCAAGGGATTCAGGGACGAGGATGTCACCCCTCCACTTT. Translating it yields CSARARDSGTRMSPLHF. V gene TRBV20-1 combines with J gene TRBJ1-6, with D possibly matching TRBD1 (5 bases). V was shortened by 1 base and J by 10 bases, with 23 bases between the two germline ends. CDR3 size: 17 residues. Germline V gives CDR1 DFQATT, CDR2 SNEGSKA (reference sequence).